Listed below are T cell receptor beta chains from one sample, sequenced in a study of identical twins. TCRdb reanalysed the 5' RACE reads using MiXCR and keeps one entry per CDR3 protein. Of 270,000 or so distinct CDR3 sequences in the sample, around 8.8% are singletons; the top ten hold 3% to 3.5%. This sample was shared with a second study, whose subject was yellow fever vaccine responses in identical twins.

The material sequenced was CD8+ T cells sorted from blood. These receptors were collected from a woman aged 18-35 years in good health. Both conserved end residues are trimmed from each CDR3.

TRBJ2-7,TRBV12-3/TRBV12-4,ASRGTGLGGSDFYEQY
TRBJ2-1,TRBV28,ASSTPLSGDRNEQF
TRBJ2-1,TRBV5-1,ASSPKLGSSYNEQF
TRBJ2-7,TRBV28,AIGTVSSYEQY
TRBJ2-6,TRBV4-3,ASSQGETPGANVLT
TRBJ2-1,TRBV11-1,ASSLAGLAGGYLDEQF
TRBJ1-4,TRBV7-9,ASSPTGEEEKLF
TRBJ2-5,TRBV12-3/TRBV12-4,ASSRTGTETQY
TRBJ2-7,TRBV4-3,ASSRARSAGGSHYEQY
TRBJ2-1,TRBV7-6,ASSFGDGYNEQF
TRBJ2-3,TRBV6-2/TRBV6-3,ASSYRGLASDTQY
TRBJ2-7,TRBV7-9,ASRPLNPYEQY
TRBJ2-2,TRBV7-3,ASSGGTGGNGELF
TRBJ2-1,TRBV14,ASSQGMVDEQF
TRBJ2-7,TRBV7-9,ASSSRGLYEQY
TRBJ2-5,TRBV11-1,ASSLWTSGAPETQY
TRBJ2-6,TRBV9,ASSESGVFSGANVLT
TRBJ2-2,TRBV24-1,ATSDMKTGELF
TRBJ2-3,TRBV6-2/TRBV6-3,ASSVRLNTDTQY
TRBJ1-1,TRBV28,ASSLLPGQGMNTEAF
TRBJ2-7,TRBV27,ASSLSAQGNEQY
TRBJ2-7,TRBV29-1,SVDPGLGDEQY
TRBJ1-2,TRBV30,AWSKVNYGYT
TRBJ2-1,TRBV27,ASSVGPRVNEQF
TRBJ2-7,TRBV28,ASSPNFERIYEQY
TRBJ2-3,TRBV3-1,ASGQRGDTDTQY
TRBJ2-3,TRBV7-9,ASRTDREADTQY
TRBJ2-5,TRBV11-2,ASSLARHDPETQY
TRBJ2-7,TRBV30,AWSISGAEQY
TRBJ2-1,TRBV5-1,ASTPLAGDYNEQF
TRBJ1-1,TRBV24-1,ATSLSGGTEAF
TRBJ2-7,TRBV18,ASSMINGEQY
TRBJ2-1,TRBV20-1,SARTGWDSYNEQF
TRBJ2-2,TRBV6-6,ASTVTGELF
TRBJ2-3,TRBV12-3/TRBV12-4,ASSFPGDQDTQY
TRBJ2-2,TRBV28,ASSLRGANTGELF
TRBJ1-6,TRBV2,ASPRGDYNSPLH